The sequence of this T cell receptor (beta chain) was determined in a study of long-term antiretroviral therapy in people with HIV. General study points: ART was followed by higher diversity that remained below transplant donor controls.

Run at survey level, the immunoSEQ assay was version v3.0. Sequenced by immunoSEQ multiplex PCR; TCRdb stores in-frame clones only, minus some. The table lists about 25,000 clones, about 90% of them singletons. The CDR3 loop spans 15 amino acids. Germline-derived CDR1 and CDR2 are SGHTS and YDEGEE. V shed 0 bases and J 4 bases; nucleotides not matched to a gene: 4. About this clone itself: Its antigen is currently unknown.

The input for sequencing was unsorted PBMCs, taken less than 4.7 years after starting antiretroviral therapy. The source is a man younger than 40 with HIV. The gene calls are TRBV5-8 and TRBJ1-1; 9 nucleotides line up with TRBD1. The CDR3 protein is CASSLGRTGATEAFF. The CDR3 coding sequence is TGTGCCAGCAGCTTGGGTAGGACAGGGGCCACTGAAGCTTTCTTT.